The 24 T cell receptor beta chains below all came from one sample that was sequenced in a study of identical twins. TCRdb analysed the 5' RACE reads with MiXCR anew, one entry per CDR3 protein. This table has approximately 1.8 million distinct CDR3 sequences, less than 40% appearing once. The specimen sequenced was cord blood. The receptors were gathered from a newborn girl in good health.

This clonotype was observed a few times. J is TRBJ2-4 and V is TRBV10-3, with no clear D. The last part of the DNA fits TRBJ2-7 better; the J call may be wrong. Germline V gives CDR1 ENHRY, CDR2 SYGVKD. The CDR3 contains 15 residues. Here the CDR3 DNA reads TGTGCCATCAGTGACTCGGGTAAGCCAATCTACGAGCAGTACTTC. The encoded protein is CAISDSGKPIYEQYF.

This chain uses TRBV6-6 with TRBJ2-1; no clear D. Germline CDR1 MNHNY, CDR2 SVGAGI (reference sequence). Between the trimmed V and J ends, which lost 2 bases and 9 bases, there was a span of 8 bases. The CDR3 is 12 residues long. The DNA for the CDR3 is TGTGCCAGCAGTTACCAGTATCCTGAGCAGTTCTTC. It is translated as CASSYQYPEQFF.

This clonotype was counted only a few times. The gene calls are TRBV5-1 and TRBJ2-6, with D perhaps TRBD2 (5 bases). CDR1 is SGHRS and CDR2 is YFSETQ in the germline V gene. The CDR3 contains 14 residues. The V end lost 3 bases, the J end lost 4 bases, and 8 bases lay between the germline ends. DNA of the CDR3: TGCGCCAGCAGCTCCGGGGAAGGGGCCAACGTCCTGACTTTC. This encodes CASSSGEGANVLTF.

V gene TRBV6-4 combines with J gene TRBJ1-5, with D uncertain. The CDR3 sequence is 13 residues long. The germline V gene has CDR1 MRHNA and CDR2 SNTAGT. V lost 5 bases to trimming and J lost 6 bases, with 11 bases between them. CDR3 sequence reads: CASSSVWGQPQHF. The CDR3 DNA sequence: TGTGCCAGCAGTAGTGTCTGGGGTCAGCCCCAGCATTTT.

This chain joins TRBV6-1 and TRBJ1-6; D gene uncertain. The CDR3 spans 13 residues. Germline CDR1 and CDR2: MNHNS and SASEGT. V was trimmed by 2 bases and J by 10 bases, leaving 9 bases between them. Written as DNA, the CDR3 is TGTGCCAGCAGTGAAAACCTTGTATCACCCCTCCACTTT. The encoded protein is CASSENLVSPLHF.

Only a few counts were recorded for this clonotype. The chain has TRBV20-1 and TRBJ2-5; D not certain. V dropped 1 base and J dropped 1 base, with 13 bases sitting between them. The CDR3 is 15 residues long. The germline V gene encodes CDR1 DFQATT and CDR2 SNEGSKA (reference sequence). CDR3: CSARVRFSFQETQYF. DNA for the CDR3: TGCAGTGCTAGAGTGAGGTTCAGCTTCCAAGAGACCCAGTACTTC.

The chain uses TRBV29-1 and TRBJ2-7; D is unresolved. Trimming left V 7 bases short and J 2 bases short, with 12 bases between. Per germline, CDR1 SQVTM and CDR2 ANQGSEA. This CDR3 has 12 amino acids. This CDR3 is CSAIGQPYEQYF. The CDR3 coding sequence is TGCAGCGCTATAGGGCAGCCCTACGAGCAGTACTTC.

This clonotype was seen at least ten times. The rearrangement joins TRBV10-3 to TRBJ2-3; tentatively, D is TRBD1 or TRBD2 (6 bases each). Germline V gene data show CDR1 as ENHRY and CDR2 as SYGVKD. Trimming removed 11 bases at V and 4 bases at J, with 16 bases between. CDR3 length: 13 residues. The CDR3 sequence: CAATGRLPDTQYF. For the CDR3, the DNA is TGTGCCGCAACAGGGAGGTTGCCAGATACGCAGTATTTT.

As DNA, the CDR3 is TGTGCCAGCAGCCTGGGGCGCGGGACACCTAAACAAGAGACCCAGTACTTC. It yields the protein CASSLGRGTPKQETQYF. The V gene is TRBV7-9, the J gene TRBJ2-5; the D gene could be TRBD1 or TRBD2 (6 bases each). The germline V gene encodes CDR1 SEHNR and CDR2 FQNEAQ (reference sequence). V lost 5 bases, J lost 2 bases, and 21 bases lay in between. This CDR3 has 17 residues. Full variable domain (missing parts from reference TRBV7-9 and TRBJ2-5): DTGVSQNPRHKITKRGQNVTFRCDPISEHNRLYWYRQTLGQGPEFLTYFQNEAQLEKSRLLSDRFSAERPKGSFSTLEIQRTEQGDSAMYLCASSLGRGTPKQETQYFGPGTRLLVL.

This sequence joins TRBV25-1 and TRBJ1-6; D call uncertain. CDR3 length: 15 residues. The ends were cut back, 1 base at V and 3 bases at J, with 7 bases in the middle. Germline V gene lookup returns CDR1 MGHDK and CDR2 SYGVNS. The CDR3 DNA follows: TGTGCCAGCAGTGAATCGGCCTTCTATAATTCACCCCTCCACTTT. As protein: CASSESAFYNSPLHF.

This clonotype was seen a handful of times. The chain combines TRBV11-2 with TRBJ2-1, with 12 bases that match TRBD2. This CDR3 has 14 amino acids. Trimming at V came to 5 bases and at J to 8 bases, leaving 4 bases not matched to a gene. Germline V gene sequence: CDR1 SGHAT, CDR2 FQNNGV. The CDR3 DNA follows: TGTGCCAGCAGCCCGACTAGCGGGGGCCATGAGCAGTTCTTC. It translates to CASSPTSGGHEQFF.

The chain is built from TRBV29-1 and TRBJ2-7; 10 nucleotides match TRBD1. The CDR3 consists of 13 residues. Unmatched junction bases numbered 7, after V lost 6 bases and J lost 5 bases. Looked up from germline, CDR1 is SQVTM and CDR2 is ANQGSEA. The CDR3 coding sequence is TGCAGCGTCACCGGGACAGGGGACGACGAGCAGTACTTC. Translation gives CSVTGTGDDEQYF.

This chain links TRBV6-5 with TRBJ2-7; D possibly corresponds to TRBD1 (5 bases). The CDR3 consists of 14 residues. The V and J ends lost 7 bases and 2 bases respectively, with 15 bases between them. In germline, CDR1 is MNHEY, CDR2 SVGAGI. The CDR3: CASTRDSPTYEQYF. CDR3 DNA: TGTGCCAGCACCCGCGACAGTCCCACCTACGAGCAGTACTTC.

In this sample, this clonotype turned up many times. The rearrangement uses TRBV13 and TRBJ2-1, with a possible D match to TRBD2 (6 bases). Germline CDR1 and CDR2: PRHDT and FYEKMQ (reference sequence). Trimming left V 2 bases short and J 6 bases short, with 14 bases between. The CDR3 is 15 amino acids. The CDR3 spells CASSLWFGGSNEQFF. In DNA form, the CDR3 reads TGTGCCAGCAGCTTATGGTTCGGGGGAAGCAATGAGCAGTTCTTC.

This sequence joins TRBV24-1 and TRBJ2-3; TRBD2 aligns across 12 bases. From germline, CDR1 is KGHDR and CDR2 SFDVKD. The CDR3 extends over 14 amino acids. V lost 9 bases, J lost 4 bases, and 4 bases stayed unmatched. The CDR3 DNA sequence: TGTGCCACCTCACTAGCGGGGGGCGCAGATACGCAGTATTTT. Amino acids: CATSLAGGADTQYF.

The rearrangement joins TRBV5-1 to TRBJ1-5; possibly TRBD1 for D (6 bases). V lost 1 base, J lost 8 bases, and 19 bases lay in between. There are 16 residues in the CDR3. Per the germline V gene, CDR1 is SGHRS and CDR2 is YFSETQ. CDR3 in DNA: TGCGCCAGCAGCTTGCTGGGACACTCGACGGCGGAGCCCCAGCATTTT. This translates into CASSLLGHSTAEPQHF.

This clonotype turned up a few times. V is TRBV24-1 and J is TRBJ2-2, with 9 bases identical to TRBD1. The V segment lost 2 bases and the J segment 7 bases; nucleotides outside the gene matches: 4. This CDR3 spans 15 amino acids. Germline CDR1 and CDR2: KGHDR and SFDVKD. The CDR3 reads CATSDSGTGSGELFF. Here the CDR3 DNA reads TGTGCCACCAGTGATTCCGGGACAGGGAGCGGGGAGCTGTTTTTT.

Only a few counts were recorded for this clonotype. The rearrangement links TRBV6-1 to TRBJ2-7, with D possibly matching TRBD2 (5 bases). The germline gives CDR1 MNHNS, CDR2 SASEGT. V was trimmed by 9 bases and J by 2 bases, leaving 20 bases between them. The CDR3 totals 15 residues. The CDR3 coding sequence is TGTGCCAGTTCGGCCCGGGGTGTGGATCCCTACGAGCAGTACTTC. Translation gives CASSARGVDPYEQYF.

The chain is built from TRBV20-1 and TRBJ2-3; tentative D call: TRBD2 (6 bases). Trimming removed 0 bases at V and 6 bases at J, with 10 bases between. CDR1 and CDR2 from the germline V gene are DFQATT and SNEGSKA (reference sequence). CDR3 size: 13 residues. The CDR3 is CSAREGGWDTQYF. CDR3 sequence (DNA): TGCAGTGCTAGAGAGGGGGGTTGGGATACGCAGTATTTT.

This clonotype was recorded at least ten times. This chain uses TRBV27 with TRBJ1-5, with D possibly being TRBD1 (5 bases). V dropped 5 bases and J dropped 3 bases, with 8 bases sitting between them. Germline CDR1 MNHEY, CDR2 SMNVEV (reference sequence). This CDR3 region has 13 residues. CDR3 coding DNA: TGTGCCAGCAGTGCCAGGGCCAATCAGCCCCAGCATTTT. Protein: CASSARANQPQHF.

V is TRBV15 and J is TRBJ2-2, with 7 bases matching TRBD2. Per the germline V gene, CDR1 is LNHNV and CDR2 is YYDKDF (reference sequence). Trimming removed 1 base from V and 5 bases from J; junction bases left unmatched: 10. This CDR3 spans 17 amino acids. CDR3 bases: TGTGCCACCAGCAGAGCGACGGGAGGATCCGGGACCGGGGAGCTGTTTTTT. Its translation is CATSRATGGSGTGELFF.

The CDR3 DNA reads TGTGCCAGCAACCCCCTGGTTGAGGGGTTGAGAGATACGCAGTATTTT. The encoded protein is CASNPLVEGLRDTQYF. V gene TRBV27 combines with J gene TRBJ2-3; perhaps D is TRBD1 or TRBD2 (5 bases each). V lost 7 bases and J lost 5, with 22 bases in between. Germline V gene lookup returns CDR1 MNHEY and CDR2 SMNVEV (reference sequence). The CDR3 covers 16 residues.

The chain links TRBV20-1 to TRBJ1-4, with TRBD1 as a possible D gene (6 bases). With 0 bases removed from V and 6 bases from J, the gap between germline ends came to 11 bases. This CDR3 comprises 14 residues. CDR1 DFQATT and CDR2 SNEGSKA come from the germline V gene (reference sequence). Written as DNA, the CDR3 is TGCAGTGCTAGAGAGACAGGCAGGGATGAAAAACTGTTTTTT. The encoded protein is CSARETGRDEKLFF.

V is TRBV6-2 or TRBV6-3 and J is TRBJ1-1; possibly TRBD1 for D (6 bases). V lost 9 bases and J 6 bases, leaving 11 bases between the germline ends. The CDR3 is 11 residues long. Germline CDR1 reads MNHEY; CDR2 reads SVGEGT. CDR3 nucleotides: TGTGCCAGTATACAGGGCTCTGAAGCTTTCTTT. The encoded protein is CASIQGSEAFF.